This TCR beta chain was identified during a study of cytomegalovirus exposure and HLA in healthy donors. This CDR3 is built from 17 residues. V shed 5 bases and J 3 bases; nucleotides not matched to a gene: 9. CDR1 and CDR2 from the germline V gene are SNHLY and FYNNEI. Overall study results and limits: TCR beta sequences reportedly predicted most subjects' HLA-A and HLA-B alleles accurately.

The primer mix had 60 Vbeta and 13 Jbeta primers. The assay was immunoSEQ multiplex PCR, and TCRdb's table has in-frame clones only and misses some. The profile covers 80,000 to 95,000 clones, with 75% to 80% appearing a single time and 4.5% to 7% taken by the ten largest. Of note for this clone: What it binds is unknown.

This receptor was taken from a female donor in good health and CMV-seronegative. Sequenced: PBMCs. The chain is built from TRBV2 and TRBJ2-1, with 11 bases aligning to TRBD2. CDR3 bases: TGTGCCAGCAGTTACAGTTCACTAGCGGGAGTCTACAATGAGCAGTTCTTC. Its protein is CASSYSSLAGVYNEQFF. Combining the CDR3 with reference TRBV2 and TRBJ2-1 gives the whole variable domain EPEVTQTPSHQVTQMGQEVILRCVPISNHLYFYWYRQILGQKVEFLVSFYNNEISEKSEIFDDQFSVERPDGSNFTLKIRSTKLEDSAMYFCASSYSSLAGVYNEQFFGPGTRLTVL.